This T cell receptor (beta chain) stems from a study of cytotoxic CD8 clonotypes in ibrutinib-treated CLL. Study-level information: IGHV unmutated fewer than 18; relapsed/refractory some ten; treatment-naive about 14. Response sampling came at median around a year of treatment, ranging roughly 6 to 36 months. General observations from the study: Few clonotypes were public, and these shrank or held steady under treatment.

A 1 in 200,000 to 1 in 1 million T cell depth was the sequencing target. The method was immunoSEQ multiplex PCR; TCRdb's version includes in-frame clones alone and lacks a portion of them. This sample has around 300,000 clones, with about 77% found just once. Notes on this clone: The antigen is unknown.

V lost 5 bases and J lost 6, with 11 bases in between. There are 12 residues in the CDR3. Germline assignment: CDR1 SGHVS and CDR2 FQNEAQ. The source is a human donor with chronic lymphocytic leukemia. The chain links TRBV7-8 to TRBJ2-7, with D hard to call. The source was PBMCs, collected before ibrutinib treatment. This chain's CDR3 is CASSTTLLEQYF. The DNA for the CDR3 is TGTGCCAGCAGCACGACCCTTCTCGAGCAGTACTTC.